These T cell receptor beta chains were read from a single sample in a study of sequential checkpoint blockade in melanoma. TCRdb keeps only in-frame clones here, not all; method: immunoSEQ multiplex PCR. The sample has approximately 12,000 clones, just over 60% seen once. Sequenced here: CD8+ T cells sorted from blood (inferred from file names), sampled from a patient given nivolumab and ipilimumab in sequence. These receptors all stem from a human donor with melanoma. Each CDR3 is given with its conserved first and last residue. The order of the fields is J gene, clone size, V gene, D gene, CDR3 protein, CDR3 DNA. D genes are given only for firm matches. Clone size is not always given. Where it is, it says once, few, many or a class for expanded clones.

TRBJ2-7	.	TRBV6-5	.	CASGQTRSYEQYF	TGTGCCAGCGGACAGACTCGATCCTACGAGCAGTACTTC
TRBJ1-1	once	TRBV5-4	.	CASSLYFRDTEAFF	TGTGCCAGCAGCTTGTATTTTCGGGACACTGAAGCTTTCTTT
TRBJ2-7	few	TRBV27	.	CASSLIPGRDTNYEQYF	TGTGCCAGCAGTTTAATCCCCGGGAGAGATACGAACTACGAGCAGTACTTC
TRBJ1-4	.	TRBV7-8	.	CASSLVAGRDEKLFF	TGTGCCAGCAGCTTAGTAGCCGGGAGAGATGAAAAACTGTTTTTT
TRBJ2-2	.	TRBV7-6	.	CASSSSEGWELFF	TGTGCCAGCAGCTCTTCGGAGGGCTGGGAGCTGTTTTTT
TRBJ1-1	.	TRBV27	TRBD1	CASSPRDSGAEAFF	TGTGCCAGCAGTCCCCGGGACAGCGGAGCTGAAGCTTTCTTT
TRBJ2-3	.	TRBV27	TRBD1	CASSFGTGKGTQYF	TGTGCCAGCAGTTTTGGGACAGGGAAAGGTACGCAGTATTTT
TRBJ1-1	few	TRBV27	TRBD1	CASSSGQLNTEAFF	TGTGCCAGCAGTTCGGGACAGCTGAACACTGAAGCTTTCTTT
TRBJ1-6	.	TRBV9	.	CASSVGGLSPLHF	TGTGCCAGCAGCGTAGGGGGGCTTTCACCCCTCCACTTT
TRBJ2-6	few	TRBV15	.	CATSRVRIKTGANVLTF	TGTGCCACCAGCAGAGTGCGTATTAAAACTGGGGCCAACGTCCTGACTTTC
TRBJ2-7	.	TRBV5-1	TRBD1	CASSSLDRAYEQYF	TGCGCCAGCAGCTCCCTCGACAGGGCTTACGAGCAGTACTTC
TRBJ2-7	.	TRBV30	.	CAWSISGPRDEQYF	TGTGCCTGGAGTATTAGCGGTCCCCGCGACGAGCAGTACTTC
TRBJ2-1	.	TRBV7-6	TRBD2	CASSLSASGSVNEQFF	TGTGCCAGCAGCTTAAGCGCTAGCGGGAGTGTAAATGAGCAGTTCTTC
TRBJ1-4	.	TRBV4-2	.	CASSQVEGANEKLFF	TGTGCCAGCAGCCAAGTCGAGGGGGCTAATGAAAAACTGTTTTTT
TRBJ1-4	.	TRBV6-1	.	CASSGERENEKLFF	TGTGCCAGCAGTGGAGAGAGAGAGAATGAAAAACTGTTTTTT
TRBJ1-3	.	TRBV6-6	TRBD1	CASSDRETGNTIYF	TGTGCCAGCAGCGACAGGGAAACTGGAAACACCATATATTTT
TRBJ2-7	.	TRBV5-6	.	CASRGTGISYEQYF	TGTGCCAGCCGTGGTACAGGGATTTCCTACGAGCAGTACTTC
TRBJ1-5	once	TRBV6-1	.	CASSEDEDRQPQHF	TGTGCCAGCAGTGAAGATGAGGATCGCCAGCCCCAGCATTTT
TRBJ2-3	few	TRBV9	TRBD2	CASSFSGGAADTQYF	TGTGCCAGCAGCTTTAGCGGGGGGGCCGCAGATACGCAGTATTTT
TRBJ2-7	few	TRBV10-3	TRBD1	CATADRVFEQYF	TGTGCCACGGCCGACAGGGTTTTCGAGCAGTACTTC
TRBJ2-7	.	TRBV6-4	TRBD2	CASTHGGLAGTYEQYF	TGTGCCAGCACCCACGGGGGACTAGCGGGGACCTACGAGCAGTACTTC
TRBJ1-3	few	TRBV6-1	TRBD1	CASRERGTGNPGNTIYF	TGTGCCAGCAGGGAAAGGGGGACAGGGAATCCTGGAAACACCATATATTTT
TRBJ1-2	.	TRBV13	.	CASSYFGGRAGGGYTF	TGTGCCAGCAGTTACTTCGGTGGCAGGGCCGGTGGAGGCTACACCTTC
TRBJ2-5	.	TRBV28	TRBD2	CASRPGLSQETQYF	TGTGCCAGCAGGCCGGGACTATCTCAAGAGACCCAGTACTTC
TRBJ2-7	few	TRBV7-9	TRBD2	CASSSGGAYEQYF	TGTGCCAGCAGCTCTGGGGGGGCCTACGAGCAGTACTTC
TRBJ2-1	few	TRBV28	TRBD2	CASSLRVGASGVALPFF	TGTGCCAGCAGTTTGCGGGTTGGGGCTAGCGGGGTCGCCTTACCGTTCTTC
TRBJ1-4	large	TRBV5-1	TRBD1	CASSLGFGTALRPNEKLFF	TGCGCCAGCAGCTTGGGGTTTGGGACAGCCCTCAGGCCTAATGAAAAACTGTTTTTT
TRBJ1-1	.	TRBV7-6	.	CASSRTGVGTEAFF	TGTGCCAGCAGCCGAACGGGGGTGGGGACTGAAGCTTTCTTT
TRBJ2-1	.	TRBV9	.	CASSTEGYRTYNEQFF	TGTGCCAGCAGCACCGAGGGCTATCGCACCTACAATGAGCAGTTCTTC
TRBJ1-1	.	TRBV28	.	CASSLVGRSEAFF	TGTGCCAGCAGTTTAGTCGGTCGGAGTGAAGCTTTCTTT
TRBJ1-4	.	TRBV11-2	TRBD1	CASSLEAGGDEKLFF	TGTGCCAGCAGCTTAGAAGCAGGGGGCGATGAAAAACTGTTTTTT